Listed below are T cell receptor beta chains from one sample, sequenced in a study of T cells after yellow fever vaccination. TCRdb passed the 5' RACE reads through MiXCR, listing each CDR3 protein once. There are hundreds of thousands of distinct CDR3 sequences in the sample; 13% occur only once, and roughly 13% lies in the top ten. The starting material was PBMCs, obtained on the day of the yellow fever booster vaccination. These receptors were obtained from a man in his thirties or forties who received the YFV17D yellow fever vaccine. The CDR3 runs from the conserved cysteine through the conserved F or W. D genes are given only for firm matches. Clone sizes are given selectively: once, few, many, or a class where the clone is expanded.

clone_size: few
j_call: TRBJ2-3
v_call: TRBV28
d_call: -
cdr3_aa: CASTTVVATDTQYF
cdr3_nt: TGTGCCAGCACTACGGTGGTAGCGACAGATACGCAGTATTTT

clone_size: -
j_call: TRBJ1-6
v_call: TRBV5-5
d_call: -
cdr3_aa: CASSSTHFSSGSPLHF
cdr3_nt: TGTGCCAGCAGCTCGACACATTTCAGTTCGGGTTCACCCCTCCACTTT

clone_size: few
j_call: TRBJ2-1
v_call: TRBV29-1
d_call: -
cdr3_aa: CSVQDSYNEQFF
cdr3_nt: TGCAGCGTCCAGGACAGTTACAATGAGCAGTTCTTC

clone_size: few
j_call: TRBJ2-5
v_call: TRBV18
d_call: -
cdr3_aa: CASSPRDTETQYF
cdr3_nt: TGTGCCAGCTCACCCCGGGACACAGAGACCCAGTACTTC

clone_size: few
j_call: TRBJ2-3
v_call: TRBV9
d_call: -
cdr3_aa: CASSTSIGRGTDTQYF
cdr3_nt: TGTGCCAGCAGCACTAGTATCGGGAGAGGCACAGATACGCAGTATTTT

clone_size: -
j_call: TRBJ1-4
v_call: TRBV14
d_call: -
cdr3_aa: CASSQDPGATNEKLFF
cdr3_nt: TGTGCCAGCAGCCAAGATCCAGGGGCAACTAATGAAAAACTGTTTTTT

clone_size: -
j_call: TRBJ2-1
v_call: TRBV5-6
d_call: TRBD2
cdr3_aa: CASSLLAELKPNLNEQFF
cdr3_nt: TGTGCCAGCAGCCTACTAGCGGAACTTAAACCGAACCTCAATGAGCAGTTCTTC

clone_size: -
j_call: TRBJ1-3
v_call: TRBV5-1
d_call: -
cdr3_aa: CASSLGQVDAGNTIYF
cdr3_nt: TGCGCCAGCAGCTTGGGACAGGTCGATGCTGGAAACACCATATATTTT

clone_size: many
j_call: TRBJ1-1
v_call: TRBV7-2
d_call: -
cdr3_aa: CASSLGIRTEAFF
cdr3_nt: TGTGCCAGCAGCCTAGGCATCCGCACTGAAGCTTTCTTT

clone_size: -
j_call: TRBJ2-6
v_call: TRBV14
d_call: -
cdr3_aa: CASRITGANVLTF
cdr3_nt: TGTGCCAGCAGAATCACTGGGGCCAACGTCCTGACTTTC

clone_size: few
j_call: TRBJ2-1
v_call: TRBV11-2
d_call: TRBD2
cdr3_aa: CASTLSLAGSYNEQFF
cdr3_nt: TGTGCCAGCACCTTGTCACTAGCGGGATCCTACAATGAGCAGTTCTTC

clone_size: -
j_call: TRBJ2-5
v_call: TRBV12-3/TRBV12-4
d_call: -
cdr3_aa: CASSPGGIRDRETQYF
cdr3_nt: TGTGCCAGCAGTCCCGGAGGAATCAGAGACAGGGAGACCCAGTACTTC

clone_size: -
j_call: TRBJ2-1
v_call: TRBV20-1
d_call: TRBD2
cdr3_aa: CSARSLAAYNEQFF
cdr3_nt: TGCAGTGCTAGGTCACTAGCGGCCTACAATGAGCAGTTCTTC

clone_size: few
j_call: TRBJ1-1
v_call: TRBV9
d_call: TRBD1
cdr3_aa: CASSSRDREAFF
cdr3_nt: TGTGCCAGCAGCTCCCGGGACAGGGAAGCTTTCTTT

clone_size: -
j_call: TRBJ2-1
v_call: TRBV12-3/TRBV12-4
d_call: TRBD2
cdr3_aa: CATQGLAGHEQFF
cdr3_nt: TGTGCCACCCAGGGACTAGCGGGCCATGAGCAGTTCTTC

clone_size: -
j_call: TRBJ2-7
v_call: TRBV11-1
d_call: TRBD2
cdr3_aa: CASSYRHDGRVSSYEQYF
cdr3_nt: TGTGCCAGCAGTTACAGACATGATGGGAGGGTCTCCTCCTACGAGCAGTACTTC

clone_size: -
j_call: TRBJ2-7
v_call: TRBV20-1
d_call: TRBD1
cdr3_aa: CSALDPGTGDYEQYF
cdr3_nt: TGCAGTGCCCTAGATCCGGGGACAGGAGACTACGAGCAGTACTTC

clone_size: -
j_call: TRBJ2-1
v_call: TRBV20-1
d_call: -
cdr3_aa: CSAPPQRPGEQFF
cdr3_nt: TGCAGTGCTCCCCCCCAGCGGCCGGGTGAGCAGTTCTTC

clone_size: few
j_call: TRBJ2-1
v_call: TRBV5-5
d_call: TRBD2
cdr3_aa: CASSLVGTSDEQFF
cdr3_nt: TGTGCCAGCAGCTTGGTCGGGACTAGCGATGAGCAGTTCTTC

clone_size: -
j_call: TRBJ1-1
v_call: TRBV9
d_call: -
cdr3_aa: CASSPEGHYSEAFF
cdr3_nt: TGTGCCAGCAGCCCAGAAGGCCATTACTCTGAAGCTTTCTTT

clone_size: -
j_call: TRBJ2-7
v_call: TRBV4-3
d_call: -
cdr3_aa: CASSPDTGSHYEQYF
cdr3_nt: TGCGCCAGCAGCCCCGATACAGGGTCGCACTACGAGCAGTACTTC

clone_size: few
j_call: TRBJ2-3
v_call: TRBV10-3
d_call: TRBD2
cdr3_aa: CATRVAGEDTQYF
cdr3_nt: TGTGCCACCCGGGTAGCGGGAGAAGATACGCAGTATTTT

clone_size: many
j_call: TRBJ1-5
v_call: TRBV4-3
d_call: -
cdr3_aa: CASSHNWDQPQHF
cdr3_nt: TGCGCCAGCAGCCATAACTGGGATCAGCCCCAGCATTTT

clone_size: few
j_call: TRBJ2-1
v_call: TRBV29-1
d_call: -
cdr3_aa: CSVDGSPNGNEQFF
cdr3_nt: TGCAGCGTTGACGGCTCACCGAATGGCAATGAGCAGTTCTTC

clone_size: -
j_call: TRBJ2-1
v_call: TRBV12-3/TRBV12-4
d_call: TRBD1
cdr3_aa: CASSTTGTAFYNEQFF
cdr3_nt: TGTGCCAGCAGTACAACCGGGACAGCCTTTTACAATGAGCAGTTCTTC

clone_size: few
j_call: TRBJ2-6
v_call: TRBV18
d_call: -
cdr3_aa: CASSARSGANVLTF
cdr3_nt: TGTGCCAGCTCAGCGCGCTCTGGGGCCAACGTCCTGACTTTC

clone_size: -
j_call: TRBJ1-1
v_call: TRBV3-1
d_call: -
cdr3_aa: CASSLLRGAEAFF
cdr3_nt: TGTGCCAGCAGCCTTTTGCGGGGCGCAGAAGCTTTCTTT

clone_size: -
j_call: TRBJ1-2
v_call: TRBV5-1
d_call: -
cdr3_aa: CASSLAGQATGYTF
cdr3_nt: TGCGCCAGCAGCTTGGCGGGGCAGGCCACTGGCTACACCTTC

clone_size: few
j_call: TRBJ2-1
v_call: TRBV29-1
d_call: TRBD1
cdr3_aa: CSVGTGGGEQFF
cdr3_nt: TGCAGCGTCGGGACAGGGGGAGGCGAGCAGTTCTTC

clone_size: few
j_call: TRBJ2-3
v_call: TRBV7-6
d_call: TRBD2
cdr3_aa: CASSLQTSGSAGTDTQYF
cdr3_nt: TGTGCCAGCAGCTTACAGACTAGCGGGAGTGCGGGCACAGATACGCAGTATTTT

clone_size: many
j_call: TRBJ2-2
v_call: TRBV6-1
d_call: TRBD1
cdr3_aa: CASRENTGGGELFF
cdr3_nt: TGTGCCAGCAGGGAAAACACAGGGGGCGGTGAGCTGTTTTTT

clone_size: many
j_call: TRBJ2-1
v_call: TRBV12-3/TRBV12-4
d_call: -
cdr3_aa: CASSQDSHSYNEQFF
cdr3_nt: TGTGCCAGCAGCCAGGACTCCCACTCCTACAATGAGCAGTTCTTC

clone_size: -
j_call: TRBJ2-7
v_call: TRBV7-2
d_call: -
cdr3_aa: CASSFYPRSSYEQYF
cdr3_nt: TGTGCCAGCAGCTTTTACCCGCGGTCCTCCTACGAGCAGTACTTC

clone_size: few
j_call: TRBJ1-1
v_call: TRBV7-8
d_call: TRBD1
cdr3_aa: CASSSQGARGNTEAFF
cdr3_nt: TGTGCCAGCAGCTCTCAGGGGGCGCGGGGGAACACTGAAGCTTTCTTT

clone_size: few
j_call: TRBJ2-2
v_call: TRBV6-1
d_call: TRBD2
cdr3_aa: CASREAGLAGNTGELFF
cdr3_nt: TGTGCCAGCAGGGAAGCGGGACTAGCGGGAAACACCGGGGAGCTGTTTTTT

clone_size: many
j_call: TRBJ1-1
v_call: TRBV12-3/TRBV12-4
d_call: TRBD1
cdr3_aa: CASRTGTVNTEAFF
cdr3_nt: TGTGCCAGCAGAACCGGGACAGTGAACACTGAAGCTTTCTTT

clone_size: few
j_call: TRBJ2-1
v_call: TRBV10-3
d_call: -
cdr3_aa: CAISEPVGDGLSYNEQFF
cdr3_nt: TGTGCCATCAGTGAGCCGGTGGGTGACGGGTTATCCTACAATGAGCAGTTCTTC

clone_size: -
j_call: TRBJ2-1
v_call: TRBV6-5
d_call: TRBD1
cdr3_aa: CASSYHPGQGSVDEQFF
cdr3_nt: TGTGCCAGCAGTTATCACCCGGGACAGGGCTCGGTGGATGAGCAGTTCTTC

clone_size: few
j_call: TRBJ2-1
v_call: TRBV19
d_call: -
cdr3_aa: CASSIQGRGYNEQFF
cdr3_nt: TGTGCCAGTAGTATACAGGGGCGAGGTTACAATGAGCAGTTCTTC

clone_size: -
j_call: TRBJ2-1
v_call: TRBV6-2/TRBV6-3
d_call: TRBD1
cdr3_aa: CASSYSPTGFTYNEQFF
cdr3_nt: TGTGCCAGCAGTTACTCACCGACAGGGTTTACCTACAATGAGCAGTTCTTC

clone_size: few
j_call: TRBJ2-7
v_call: TRBV7-9
d_call: TRBD2
cdr3_aa: CASSPPPGEREYYEQYF
cdr3_nt: TGTGCCAGCAGCCCCCCTCCGGGGGAGCGGGAGTATTACGAGCAGTACTTC

clone_size: many
j_call: TRBJ2-3
v_call: TRBV20-1
d_call: -
cdr3_aa: CSAGGGPQADTQYF
cdr3_nt: TGCAGTGCGGGGGGGGGGCCCCAAGCAGATACGCAGTATTTT

clone_size: few
j_call: TRBJ2-7
v_call: TRBV6-1
d_call: -
cdr3_aa: CASSLRWGRSYEQYF
cdr3_nt: TGTGCCAGCAGTCTTCGATGGGGGCGCTCCTACGAGCAGTACTTC

clone_size: -
j_call: TRBJ1-5
v_call: TRBV5-5
d_call: TRBD1
cdr3_aa: CASSRMGQGNQPQHF
cdr3_nt: TGTGCCAGCAGCCGAATGGGACAGGGCAATCAGCCCCAGCATTTT

clone_size: few
j_call: TRBJ2-7
v_call: TRBV5-4
d_call: -
cdr3_aa: CASSLVGSEQYF
cdr3_nt: TGTGCCAGCAGCTTGGTTGGCTCCGAGCAGTACTTC

clone_size: few
j_call: TRBJ2-1
v_call: TRBV7-2
d_call: TRBD1
cdr3_aa: CASSPPGQIYNEQFF
cdr3_nt: TGTGCCAGCAGCCCGCCGGGACAGATCTACAATGAGCAGTTCTTC